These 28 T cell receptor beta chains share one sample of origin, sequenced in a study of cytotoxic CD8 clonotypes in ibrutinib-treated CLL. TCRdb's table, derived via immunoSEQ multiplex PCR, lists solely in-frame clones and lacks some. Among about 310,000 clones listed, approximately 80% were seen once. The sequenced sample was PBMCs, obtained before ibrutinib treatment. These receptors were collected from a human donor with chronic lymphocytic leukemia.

The CDR3 loop is CASRRLQATGNTIYF. In DNA form, the CDR3 reads TGTGCCAGCCGCCGGCTGCAGGCGACTGGAAACACCATATATTTT. The rearrangement links TRBV2 to TRBJ1-3; the D is unclear. Trimming pared 8 bases from V and 2 bases from J, leaving 16 bases between. The CDR3 loop spans 15 amino acids. Germline V CDR1 and CDR2: SNHLY, FYNNEI.

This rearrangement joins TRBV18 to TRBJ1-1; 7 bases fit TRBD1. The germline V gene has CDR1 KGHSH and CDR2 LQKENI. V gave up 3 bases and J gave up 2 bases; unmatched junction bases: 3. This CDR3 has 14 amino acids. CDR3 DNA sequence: TGTGCCAGCTCACCGACAGGGATCAACACTGAAGCTTTCTTT. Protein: CASSPTGINTEAFF.

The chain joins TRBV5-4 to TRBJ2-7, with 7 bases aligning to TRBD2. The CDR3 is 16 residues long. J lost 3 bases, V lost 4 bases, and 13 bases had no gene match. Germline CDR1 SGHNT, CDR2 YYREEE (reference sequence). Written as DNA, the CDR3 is TGTGCCAGCAGCCTTCCCGGGGAGGGAAGAATCTACGAGCAGTACTTC. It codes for CASSLPGEGRIYEQYF.

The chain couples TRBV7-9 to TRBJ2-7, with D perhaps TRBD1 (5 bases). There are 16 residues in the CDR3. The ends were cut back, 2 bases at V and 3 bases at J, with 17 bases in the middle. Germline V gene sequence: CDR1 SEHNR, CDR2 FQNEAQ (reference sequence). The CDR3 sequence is CASSLFSPRQGYEQYF. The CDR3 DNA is TGTGCCAGCAGCTTATTTTCTCCTCGGCAGGGCTACGAGCAGTACTTC.

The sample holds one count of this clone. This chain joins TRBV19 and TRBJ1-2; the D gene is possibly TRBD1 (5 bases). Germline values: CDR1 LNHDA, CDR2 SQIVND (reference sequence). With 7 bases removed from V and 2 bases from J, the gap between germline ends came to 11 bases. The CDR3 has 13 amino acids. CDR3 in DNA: TGTGCCAGTACCCCGGGACGGAACTATGGCTACACCTTC. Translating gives CASTPGRNYGYTF. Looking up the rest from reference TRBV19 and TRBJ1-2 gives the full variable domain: DGGITQSPKYLFRKEGQNVTLSCEQNLNHDAMYWYRQDPGQGLRLIYYSQIVNDFQKGDIAEGYSVSREKKESFPLTVTSAQKNPTAFYLCASTPGRNYGYTFGSGTRLTVV.

The CDR3: CASRDAGTGVHEQYF. The CDR3 DNA follows: TGTGCCAGCCGCGATGCCGGGACAGGGGTCCACGAGCAGTACTTC. The V and J genes are TRBV19 and TRBJ2-7, with TRBD1 identical over 10 bases. J gave up 5 bases and V 9 bases, and 13 bases lay outside the gene matches. CDR1 is LNHDA, CDR2 SQIVND, per germline (reference sequence). The CDR3 extends over 15 amino acids.

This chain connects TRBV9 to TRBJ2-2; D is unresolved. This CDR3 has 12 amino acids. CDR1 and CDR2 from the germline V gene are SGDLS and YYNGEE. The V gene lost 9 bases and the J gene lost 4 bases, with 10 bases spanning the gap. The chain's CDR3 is CATLKGTGELFF. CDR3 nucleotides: TGTGCCACCCTTAAGGGCACCGGGGAGCTGTTTTTT.

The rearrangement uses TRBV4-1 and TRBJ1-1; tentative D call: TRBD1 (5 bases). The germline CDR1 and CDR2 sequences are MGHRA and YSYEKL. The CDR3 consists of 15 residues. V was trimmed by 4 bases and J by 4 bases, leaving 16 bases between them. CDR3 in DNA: TGCGCCAGCAGCCCCAAGCCGGGACCCGCCACTGAAGCTTTCTTT. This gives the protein CASSPKPGPATEAFF.

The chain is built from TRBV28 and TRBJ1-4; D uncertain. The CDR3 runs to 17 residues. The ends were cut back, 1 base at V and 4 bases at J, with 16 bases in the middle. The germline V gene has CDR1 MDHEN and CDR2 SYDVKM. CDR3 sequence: CASSLSVSYVGNEKLFF. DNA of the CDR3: TGTGCCAGCAGTTTATCGGTCAGTTATGTGGGTAATGAAAAACTGTTTTTT.

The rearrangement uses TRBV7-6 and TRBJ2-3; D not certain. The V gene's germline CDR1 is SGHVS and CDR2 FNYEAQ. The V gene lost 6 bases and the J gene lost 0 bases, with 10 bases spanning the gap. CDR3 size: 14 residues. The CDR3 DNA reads TGTGCCAGCAGGCTACACCTCAGCACAGATACGCAGTATTTT. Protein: CASRLHLSTDTQYF.

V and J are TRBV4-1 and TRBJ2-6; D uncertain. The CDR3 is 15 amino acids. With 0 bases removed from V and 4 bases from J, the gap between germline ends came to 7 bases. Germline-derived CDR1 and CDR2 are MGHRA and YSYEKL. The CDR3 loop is CASSQDLSGANVLTF. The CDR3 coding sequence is TGCGCCAGCAGCCAAGATCTCTCCGGGGCCAACGTCCTGACTTTC.

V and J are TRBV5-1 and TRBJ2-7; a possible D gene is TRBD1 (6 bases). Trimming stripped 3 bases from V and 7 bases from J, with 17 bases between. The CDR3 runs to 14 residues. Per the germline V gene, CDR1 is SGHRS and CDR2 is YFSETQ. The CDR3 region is CASSSLQGPWEQYF. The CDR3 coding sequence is TGCGCCAGCAGCTCTCTACAGGGTCCGTGGGAGCAGTACTTC.

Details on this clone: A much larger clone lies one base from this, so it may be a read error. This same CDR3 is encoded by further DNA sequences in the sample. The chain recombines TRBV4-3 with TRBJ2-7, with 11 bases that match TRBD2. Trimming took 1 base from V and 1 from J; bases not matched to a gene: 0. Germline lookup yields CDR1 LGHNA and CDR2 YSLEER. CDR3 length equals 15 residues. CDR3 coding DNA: TGCGCCAGCAGCCAAGGACTAGCGGGATCCTACGAGCAGTACTTC. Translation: CASSQGLAGSYEQYF.

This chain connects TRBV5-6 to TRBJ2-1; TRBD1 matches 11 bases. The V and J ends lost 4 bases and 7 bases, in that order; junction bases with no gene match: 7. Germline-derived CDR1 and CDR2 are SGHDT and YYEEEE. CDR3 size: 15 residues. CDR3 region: CASSRGQGAWNEQFF. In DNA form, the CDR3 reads TGTGCCAGCAGCCGCGGACAGGGGGCATGGAATGAGCAGTTCTTC.

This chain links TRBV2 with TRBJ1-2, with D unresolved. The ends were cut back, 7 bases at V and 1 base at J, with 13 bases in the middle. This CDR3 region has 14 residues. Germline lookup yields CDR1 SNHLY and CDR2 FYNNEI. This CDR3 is CASTFDSHNYGYTF. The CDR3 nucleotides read TGTGCCAGCACGTTCGACTCCCATAACTATGGCTACACCTTC.

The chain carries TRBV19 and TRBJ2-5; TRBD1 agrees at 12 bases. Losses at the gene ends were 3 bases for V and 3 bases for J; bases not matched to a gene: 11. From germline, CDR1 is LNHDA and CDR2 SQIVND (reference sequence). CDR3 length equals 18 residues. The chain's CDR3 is CASSIRRAGTGGKETQYF. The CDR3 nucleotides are TGTGCCAGTAGTATTCGCAGAGCTGGGACAGGGGGCAAAGAGACCCAGTACTTC.

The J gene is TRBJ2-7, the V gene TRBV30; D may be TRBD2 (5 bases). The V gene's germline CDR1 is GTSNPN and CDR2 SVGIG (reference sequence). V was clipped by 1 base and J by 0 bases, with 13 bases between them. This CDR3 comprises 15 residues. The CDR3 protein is CAWSAVDSYSYEQYF. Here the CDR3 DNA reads TGTGCCTGGAGTGCCGTGGACTCCTACTCCTACGAGCAGTACTTC.

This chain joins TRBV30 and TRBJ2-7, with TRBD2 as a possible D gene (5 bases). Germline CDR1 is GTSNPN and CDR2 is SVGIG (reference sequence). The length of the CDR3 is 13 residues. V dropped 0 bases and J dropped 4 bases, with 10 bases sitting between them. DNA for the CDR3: TGTGCCTGGAGTGTACTTCGGGGATACGAGCAGTACTTC. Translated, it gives CAWSVLRGYEQYF.

The CDR3 region has the DNA TGTGCCAGCAGCCAAAATGGGGGACAGGGATACGATGAGCAGTTCTTC. As protein: CASSQNGGQGYDEQFF. V gene TRBV5-4 combines with J gene TRBJ2-1, with TRBD1 matching 9 bases. CDR1 SGHNT and CDR2 YYREEE come from the germline V gene (reference sequence). The CDR3 sequence is 16 residues long. V was pared by 4 bases and J by 8 bases, with 13 bases of the junction left unmatched.

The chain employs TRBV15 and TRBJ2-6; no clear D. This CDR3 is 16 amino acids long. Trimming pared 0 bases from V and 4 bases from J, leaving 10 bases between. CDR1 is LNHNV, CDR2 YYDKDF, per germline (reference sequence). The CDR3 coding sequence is TGTGCCACCAGCAGAGACGGTCCTGGGGGGGCCAACGTCCTGACTTTC. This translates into CATSRDGPGGANVLTF.

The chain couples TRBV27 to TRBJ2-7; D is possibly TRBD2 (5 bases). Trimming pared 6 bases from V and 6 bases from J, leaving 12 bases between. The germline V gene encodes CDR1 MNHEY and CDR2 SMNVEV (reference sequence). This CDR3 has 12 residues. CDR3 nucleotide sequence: TGTGCCAGCAGGGCTTCTAGCTCCGAGCAGTACTTC. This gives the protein CASRASSSEQYF.

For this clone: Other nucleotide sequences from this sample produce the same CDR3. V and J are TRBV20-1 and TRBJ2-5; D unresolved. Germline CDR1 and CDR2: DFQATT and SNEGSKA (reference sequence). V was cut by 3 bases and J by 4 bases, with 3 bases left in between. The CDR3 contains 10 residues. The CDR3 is CSASPETQYF. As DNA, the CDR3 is TGCAGTGCTAGTCCAGAGACCCAGTACTTC.

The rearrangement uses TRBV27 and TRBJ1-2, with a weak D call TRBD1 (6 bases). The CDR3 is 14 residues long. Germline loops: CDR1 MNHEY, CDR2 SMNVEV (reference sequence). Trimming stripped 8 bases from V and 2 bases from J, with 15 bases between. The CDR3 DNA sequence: TGTGCCAGCTACGACCCACAGGGCAACTATGGCTACACCTTC. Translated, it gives CASYDPQGNYGYTF.

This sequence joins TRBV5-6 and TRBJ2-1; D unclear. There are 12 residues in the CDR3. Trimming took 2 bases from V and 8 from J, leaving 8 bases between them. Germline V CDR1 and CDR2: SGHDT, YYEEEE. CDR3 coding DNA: TGTGCCAGCAGCTTAGGTTGGGATGAGCAGTTCTTC. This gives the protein CASSLGWDEQFF.

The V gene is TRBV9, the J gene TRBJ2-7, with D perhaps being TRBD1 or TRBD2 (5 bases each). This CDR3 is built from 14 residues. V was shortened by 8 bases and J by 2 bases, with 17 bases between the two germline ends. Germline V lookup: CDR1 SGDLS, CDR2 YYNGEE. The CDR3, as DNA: TGTGCCAGTTCCCCCCGGGACGGGACCTACGAGCAGTACTTC. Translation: CASSPRDGTYEQYF.

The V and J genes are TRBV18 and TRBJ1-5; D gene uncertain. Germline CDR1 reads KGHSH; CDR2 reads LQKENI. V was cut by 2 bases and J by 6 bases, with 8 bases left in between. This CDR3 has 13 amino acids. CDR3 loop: CASSPEGGQPQHF. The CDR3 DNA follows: TGTGCCAGCTCACCAGAGGGAGGTCAGCCCCAGCATTTT.

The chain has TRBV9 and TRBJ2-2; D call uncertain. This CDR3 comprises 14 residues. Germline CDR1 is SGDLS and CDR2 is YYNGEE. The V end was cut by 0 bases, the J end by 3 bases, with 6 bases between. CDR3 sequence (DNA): TGTGCCAGCAGCGTAGTGCCCGACACCGGGGAGCTGTTTTTT. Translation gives CASSVVPDTGELFF.

Written as DNA, the CDR3 is TGCGCCAGCAGCCACCCCCAAGGTGGGGGGAACACTGAAGCTTTCTTT. Its protein product is CASSHPQGGGNTEAFF. The chain couples TRBV4-3 to TRBJ1-1; D is perhaps TRBD1 (5 bases). The CDR3 totals 16 residues. The V end lost 3 bases, the J end lost 1 base, and 15 bases lay between the germline ends. Germline V gene data show CDR1 as LGHNA and CDR2 as YSLEER.